These 29 T cell receptor beta chains were sequenced from one sample in a study of early T cells in non-severe SARS-CoV-2 infection. MiXCR, applied by TCRdb to the 5' RACE reads, yields one record per CDR3 protein. The table records nearly 70,000 distinct CDR3 sequences, over 3.5% of them present only once. Specimen: whole blood, collected at baseline. These receptors came from an adult who was a healthcare worker with PCR-confirmed SARS-CoV-2 infection or an uninfected control (not recorded which). The donor label of this sample is uncertain.

There are many counts of this clonotype. The genes are TRBV7-2 and TRBJ2-3; weak D call: TRBD2 (6 bases). This CDR3 is 14 amino acids long. Germline-derived CDR1 and CDR2 are SGHTA and FQGNSA. V lost 6 bases and J lost 2, with 12 bases in between. The CDR3 spells CASSPGLITDTQYF. Written as DNA, the CDR3 is TGTGCCAGCAGTCCGGGACTGATCACAGATACGCAGTATTTT.

This clonotype was detected many times. The chain uses TRBV5-1 and TRBJ1-2; D is uncertain. CDR1 SGHRS and CDR2 YFSETQ come from the germline V gene. V was clipped by 1 base and J by 3 bases, with 7 bases between them. This CDR3 comprises 13 residues. The CDR3 protein is CASSLSFDYGYTF. The CDR3 coding sequence is TGCGCCAGCAGCTTGAGTTTCGACTATGGCTACACCTTC.

This clonotype was seen ten or more times. Here the CDR3 DNA reads TGTGCCAGCAGTGTGGGACAGGGAGGGACTGAAGCTTTCTTT. It is translated as CASSVGQGGTEAFF. This sequence joins TRBV6-1 and TRBJ1-1, with 9 bases matching TRBD1. The trim removed 4 bases at V and 5 bases at J, leaving 5 bases unmatched. CDR1 and CDR2 (germline): MNHNS, SASEGT. This CDR3 is 14 amino acids long.

V gene TRBV3-1 combines with J gene TRBJ2-7; D may be TRBD1 (6 bases). Germline CDR1 LGHDT, CDR2 YNNKEL (reference sequence). The CDR3 consists of 13 residues. V lost 6 bases to trimming and J lost 2 bases, with 11 bases between them. The CDR3 DNA is TGTGCCAGCAGTTTTCAGGGGACCTACGAGCAGTACTTC. This translates into CASSFQGTYEQYF.

This clonotype showed up many times. This rearrangement joins TRBV10-3 to TRBJ2-2, with D maybe TRBD1 (5 bases). V gave up 7 bases and J gave up 4 bases, with 16 bases separating them. CDR3 size: 15 residues. Germline V gene data show CDR1 as ENHRY and CDR2 as SYGVKD. CDR3 coding DNA: TGTGCCATCATCTCCTCCAGGGATGGCACCGGGGAGCTGTTTTTT. Its translation is CAIISSRDGTGELFF.

The chain joins TRBV20-1 to TRBJ2-7; 10 nucleotides agree with TRBD2. The germline gives CDR1 DFQATT, CDR2 SNEGSKA (reference sequence). This CDR3 has 14 residues. Trimming took 5 bases from V and 1 from J; bases not matched to a gene: 5. The DNA of the CDR3 is TGCAGTGCTCCAACTAGCGGGAAATCCTACGAGCAGTACTTC. Protein sequence: CSAPTSGKSYEQYF.

This clonotype has at least ten counts. The V gene is TRBV28, the J gene TRBJ2-6, with TRBD1 identical over 9 bases. Germline lookup yields CDR1 MDHEN and CDR2 SYDVKM. The CDR3 length is 18 residues. V lost 6 bases, J lost 0 bases, and 9 bases stayed unmatched. The CDR3 DNA sequence: TGTGCCAGCAGCAAAACATGGGACAGGGACTCTGGGGCCAACGTCCTGACTTTC. Amino acids: CASSKTWDRDSGANVLTF.

This clonotype was seen ten or more times. This sequence joins TRBV6-4 and TRBJ2-7, with D hard to call. Trimming shortened V by 0 bases and J by 7 bases, and 13 bases separated the two germline ends. Germline assignment: CDR1 MRHNA and CDR2 SNTAGT. This CDR3 comprises 14 residues. CDR3 region: CASSDSPEVGEQYF. CDR3 nucleotides: TGTGCCAGCAGTGACTCTCCTGAGGTAGGAGAGCAGTACTTC.

This clonotype was counted many times. V gene TRBV6-2 or TRBV6-3 combines with J gene TRBJ1-5, with 7 bases identical to TRBD1. Germline CDR1 is MNHEY and CDR2 is SVGEGT. CDR3 size: 16 residues. Trimming took 0 bases from V and 6 from J; bases not matched to a gene: 8. For the CDR3, the DNA is TGTGCCAGCAGTTACTCGGAGGCAGGGGGGAGTCAGCCCCAGCATTTT. Amino acids: CASSYSEAGGSQPQHF.

This clonotype was seen ten or more times. V is TRBV7-9 and J is TRBJ1-2; no clear D gene. V was pared by 1 base and J by 6 bases, with 6 bases between. The CDR3 totals 12 residues. The V gene's germline CDR1 is SEHNR and CDR2 FQNEAQ (reference sequence). The CDR3 spells CASSLDGDGYTF. As DNA, the CDR3 is TGTGCCAGCAGCTTAGATGGGGATGGCTACACCTTC.

This clonotype was detected ten times or more. The V gene is TRBV27, the J gene TRBJ2-5; 8 bases align to TRBD2. From germline, CDR1 is MNHEY and CDR2 SMNVEV (reference sequence). V shed 3 bases and J 9 bases; nucleotides not matched to a gene: 6. CDR3 length: 13 residues. DNA for the CDR3: TGTGCCAGCAGTTTGGTAGCGGGGAGGGCCCAGTACTTC. Translating gives CASSLVAGRAQYF.

The sample holds many counts of this clonotype. This rearrangement joins TRBV20-1 to TRBJ2-3; D unresolved. The CDR3 has 11 residues. V was cut by 6 bases and J by 8 bases, with 12 bases left in between. Looked up from germline, CDR1 is DFQATT and CDR2 is SNEGSKA (reference sequence). The CDR3 DNA follows: TGCAGTGCCTCTAGTTGGGTTACGCAGTATTTT. This sequence encodes CSASSWVTQYF.

This clonotype was recorded many times. The chain combines TRBV10-2 with TRBJ1-2; D is uncertain. Germline V lookup: CDR1 WSHSY, CDR2 SAAADI. Trimming pared 1 base from V and 4 bases from J, leaving 7 bases between. The CDR3 sequence is 13 residues long. CDR3 nucleotide sequence: TGCGCCAGCAGTGAGTTTCGGTTCTATGGCTACACCTTC. Protein sequence: CASSEFRFYGYTF.

The table lists this clonotype with a few counts. The V gene is TRBV2, the J gene TRBJ1-5, with D unresolved. CDR3 length: 12 residues. CDR1 is SNHLY and CDR2 is FYNNEI in the germline V gene. Trimming stripped 7 bases from V and 4 bases from J, with 8 bases between. The CDR3 protein is CASNGRNQPQHF. CDR3 in DNA: TGTGCCAGCAACGGACGTAATCAGCCCCAGCATTTT.

This clonotype was seen repeatedly, ten times or more. The V and J genes are TRBV29-1 and TRBJ2-5; perhaps TRBD2 as D (7 bases). In germline, CDR1 is SQVTM, CDR2 ANQGSEA. V was cut by 6 bases and J by 4 bases, with 15 bases left in between. This CDR3 spans 13 amino acids. CDR3 coding DNA: TGCAGCGTAGGGGGGGGACAAGGAGAGACCCAGTACTTC. The encoded protein is CSVGGGQGETQYF.

This clonotype was seen many times. This rearrangement joins TRBV28 to TRBJ2-3; TRBD1 might be the D (5 bases). This CDR3 region has 15 residues. Germline CDR1 is MDHEN and CDR2 is SYDVKM. Trimming removed 5 bases at V and 0 bases at J, with 12 bases between. DNA of the CDR3: TGTGCCAGCAGTCTGACAGAGACTAGCACAGATACGCAGTATTTT. Protein product: CASSLTETSTDTQYF. Full variable domain (remainder filled in from reference TRBV28 and TRBJ2-3): DVKVTQSSRYLVKRTGEKVFLECVQDMDHENMFWYRQDPGLGLRLIYFSYDVKMKEKGDIPEGYSVSREKKERFSLILESASTNQTSMYLCASSLTETSTDTQYFGPGTRLTVL.

The sample holds many counts of this clonotype. The chain uses TRBV4-3 and TRBJ2-5, with D unresolved. Germline V gives CDR1 LGHNA, CDR2 YSLEER. The length of the CDR3 is 13 residues. V was pared by 7 bases and J by 1 base, with 10 bases between. CDR3 protein: CASTLEFQETQYF. The CDR3 DNA is TGCGCCAGCACCCTCGAATTCCAAGAGACCCAGTACTTC.

This clonotype was detected many times. CDR3 sequence (DNA): TGTGCAAGCGGACAGGGGAACACCGGGGAGCTGTTTTTT. Translated, it gives CASGQGNTGELFF. The J gene is TRBJ2-2, the V gene TRBV7-6, with 8 bases identical to TRBD1. The V gene's germline CDR1 is SGHVS and CDR2 FNYEAQ. The CDR3 consists of 13 residues.

This clonotype was detected ten times or more. V and J are TRBV20-1 and TRBJ2-1; TRBD2 agrees at 7 bases. CDR3 length equals 13 residues. The V and J ends lost 7 bases and 3 bases, in that order; junction bases with no gene match: 6. From germline, CDR1 is DFQATT and CDR2 SNEGSKA (reference sequence). The CDR3 reads CSVDWGGYNEQFF. In DNA, the CDR3 is TGCAGTGTGGACTGGGGGGGCTACAATGAGCAGTTCTTC.

This clonotype has only a few counts. The CDR3 loop reads CSGRRGLRDTQYF. DNA of the CDR3: TGCAGCGGAAGGAGGGGCCTGCGGGATACGCAGTATTTT. The chain couples TRBV29-1 to TRBJ2-3, with a tentative D call TRBD2 (6 bases). Per germline, CDR1 SQVTM and CDR2 ANQGSEA. V lost 7 bases and J lost 6, with 17 bases in between. The CDR3 has 13 residues.

This clonotype appeared a few times. The chain joins TRBV6-6 to TRBJ2-7; no clear D gene. Germline CDR1 and CDR2: MNHNY and SVGAGI (reference sequence). CDR3 length: 11 residues. V gave up 1 base and J gave up 6 bases, with 4 bases separating them. CDR3 coding DNA: TGTGCCAGCAGTTACTTCGCCGAGCAGTACTTC. This gives the protein CASSYFAEQYF.

This clonotype appeared many times. J is TRBJ2-1 and V is TRBV25-1, with 11 bases matching TRBD2. Germline assignment: CDR1 MGHDK and CDR2 SYGVNS. J gave up 7 bases and V 3 bases, and 5 bases lay outside the gene matches. The CDR3 is made up of 15 amino acids. The CDR3 region is CASSDSGGALNEQFF. DNA for the CDR3: TGTGCCAGCAGTGATAGCGGGGGGGCGTTGAATGAGCAGTTCTTC.

Ten or more counts support this clonotype. V is TRBV12-3 or TRBV12-4 and J is TRBJ1-5; D gene unclear. The CDR3 is made up of 14 amino acids. V was clipped by 3 bases and J by 5 bases, with 11 bases between them. The CDR3 loop reads CASSFASKDQPQHF. CDR3 in DNA: TGTGCCAGCAGTTTTGCCAGCAAAGATCAGCCCCAGCATTTT.

In this sample, this clonotype turned up a few times. The gene calls are TRBV7-2 and TRBJ1-2; no reliable D call. V shed 2 bases and J shed 0 bases, with 16 bases lying between them. This CDR3 comprises 17 residues. Per the germline V gene, CDR1 is SGHTA and CDR2 is FQGNSA. Here the CDR3 reads CASSLRGSLAANYGYTF. CDR3 in DNA: TGTGCCAGCAGCTTACGGGGTAGTCTAGCGGCTAACTATGGCTACACCTTC.

At least ten counts were recorded for this clonotype. The chain links TRBV5-1 to TRBJ2-7; D is unresolved. Germline V gene lookup returns CDR1 SGHRS and CDR2 YFSETQ. The CDR3 has 15 residues. Trimming shortened V by 4 bases and J by 3 bases, and 17 bases separated the two germline ends. The DNA for the CDR3 is TGCGCCAGCAGCCCGGACGTCCCCGCTGGCTACGAGCAGTACTTC. Amino acids: CASSPDVPAGYEQYF.

This clonotype came up a few times. The chain joins TRBV9 to TRBJ2-3; the D call may be TRBD1 or TRBD2 (5 bases each). V was shortened by 4 bases and J by 0 bases, with 12 bases between the two germline ends. The CDR3 contains 15 residues. Germline V gene lookup returns CDR1 SGDLS and CDR2 YYNGEE. CDR3 in DNA: TGTGCCAGCAGCCCTCTTGGGGGTAGCACAGATACGCAGTATTTT. It translates to CASSPLGGSTDTQYF. Full variable domain (missing parts from reference TRBV9 and TRBJ2-3): DSGVTQTPKHLITATGQRVTLRCSPRSGDLSVYWYQQSLDQGLQFLIQYYNGEERAKGNILERFSAQQFPDLHSELNLSSLELGDSALYFCASSPLGGSTDTQYFGPGTRLTVL.

This clonotype showed up many times. The chain carries TRBV28 and TRBJ2-7; the D gene is possibly TRBD2 (5 bases). The CDR3 runs to 17 residues. Germline V gives CDR1 MDHEN, CDR2 SYDVKM. The V end lost 6 bases, the J end lost 0 bases, and 21 bases lay between the germline ends. The DNA of the CDR3 is TGTGCCAGCAGCTTTGGACTCTCGGGCCACTTCTCCTACGAGCAGTACTTC. This translates into CASSFGLSGHFSYEQYF.

The table lists this clonotype with a few counts. V and J are TRBV28 and TRBJ2-7; 13 bases line up with TRBD2. In germline, CDR1 is MDHEN, CDR2 SYDVKM. V was clipped by 5 bases and J by 0 bases; unmatched bases: 4. The CDR3 loop spans 16 amino acids. The CDR3 DNA reads as TGTGCCAGCAGTCCGACTAGCGGGGGGAGCTCCTACGAGCAGTACTTC. Protein sequence: CASSPTSGGSSYEQYF.

This clonotype was counted ten times or more. J is TRBJ2-7 and V is TRBV11-2; D is possibly TRBD1 (6 bases). Germline CDR1 is SGHAT and CDR2 is FQNNGV. Trimming removed 5 bases at V and 4 bases at J, with 27 bases between. The CDR3 extends over 18 amino acids. CDR3 nucleotides: TGTGCCAGCAGCGCGGTGCCCAGTACAGGGACCTACCCTTACGAGCAGTACTTC. It codes for CASSAVPSTGTYPYEQYF.